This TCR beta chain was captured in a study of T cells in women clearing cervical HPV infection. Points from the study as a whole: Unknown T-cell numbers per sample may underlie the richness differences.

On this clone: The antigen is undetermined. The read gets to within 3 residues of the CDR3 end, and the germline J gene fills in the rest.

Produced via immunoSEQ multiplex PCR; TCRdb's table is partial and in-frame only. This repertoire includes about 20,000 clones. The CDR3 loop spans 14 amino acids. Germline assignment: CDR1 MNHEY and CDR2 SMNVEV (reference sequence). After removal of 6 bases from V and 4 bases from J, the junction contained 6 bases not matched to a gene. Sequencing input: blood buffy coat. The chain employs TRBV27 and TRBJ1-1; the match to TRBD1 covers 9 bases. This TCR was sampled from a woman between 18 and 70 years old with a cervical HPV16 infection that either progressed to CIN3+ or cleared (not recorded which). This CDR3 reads CASRLTTGGTEAFF. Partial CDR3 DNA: TGTGCCAGCAGGTTAACGACAGGGGGCACTGAA.